The next 30 T cell receptor beta chains were all read from a single sample in a study of T-cell memory formation after mild COVID-19. Each CDR3 protein is one row after TCRdb ran MiXCR on the 5' RACE reads. There are about 260,000 distinct CDR3 sequences in the sample; 15% to 20% occur only once, and roughly 23% lies in the top ten. Sequencing was done on a sample of PBMCs or a T cell subset sorted from them (not recorded which). These receptors were obtained from a man aged 18-30 years who had mild COVID-19 (a few samples of this study predate the infection). Cell type and time point are not known.

This clonotype was seen more than once but under ten times. The rearrangement uses TRBV6-5 and TRBJ2-2; D not resolved. Trimming pared 5 bases from V and 6 bases from J, leaving 7 bases between. The germline CDR1 and CDR2 sequences are MNHEY and SVGAGI. The length of the CDR3 is 12 residues. The CDR3 DNA reads as TGTGCCAGCAGTAAACAGTCCGGGGAGCTGTTTTTT. It translates to CASSKQSGELFF.

CDR3 residues: CASSLVYGELYEQYV. In DNA form, the CDR3 reads TGTGCCAGCAGCCTCGTGTACGGGGAGCTCTACGAGCAGTACGTC. This chain links TRBV5-5 with TRBJ2-7; perhaps TRBD2 as D (5 bases). CDR1 and CDR2 from the germline V gene are SGHKS and YYEKEE (reference sequence). With 4 bases removed from V and 3 bases from J, the gap between germline ends came to 17 bases. CDR3 size: 15 residues.

This clonotype came up a few times. This chain connects TRBV7-6 to TRBJ1-4; TRBD1 agrees at 9 bases. The CDR3 contains 15 residues. CDR1 and CDR2 (germline): SGHVS, FNYEAQ. Trimming cost V 5 bases and J 7 bases; bases outside gene matches: 8. CDR3 DNA: TGTGCCAGCAGCGTAATGGCGACAGGGGGTGAAAAACTGTTTTTT. Translated, it gives CASSVMATGGEKLFF.

This clonotype was observed at least ten times. The gene calls are TRBV21-1 and TRBJ2-4; the table assigns TRBD1, which was not confirmed against the DNA. TRBV21-1 is recorded as a pseudogene. This CDR3 has 16 residues. The DNA for the CDR3 is TGTGCCAGCAGCAAACCGGGACAGGGAGGCAAAAACATTCAGTACTTC. Encoded protein: CASSKPGQGGKNIQYF.

The chain carries TRBV9 and TRBJ2-3, with 9 bases fitting TRBD2. Germline loops: CDR1 SGDLS, CDR2 YYNGEE. V lost 0 bases, J lost 3 bases, and 5 bases stayed unmatched. The CDR3 covers 16 residues. CDR3 loop: CASSVARGGATDTQYF. The CDR3 nucleotides read TGTGCCAGCAGCGTAGCGCGGGGGGGAGCAACAGATACGCAGTATTTT.

The rearrangement uses TRBV11-2 and TRBJ2-2; 9 nucleotides line up with TRBD2. Germline values: CDR1 SGHAT, CDR2 FQNNGV. The CDR3 extends over 16 amino acids. Trimming took 8 bases from V and 3 from J; bases not matched to a gene: 10. The CDR3 nucleotides read TGTGCCAGCGGGCAGCGGGGGGCTGCGGACACCGGGGAGCTGTTTTTT. The encoded protein is CASGQRGAADTGELFF.

This clonotype came up a few times. The genes are TRBV6-2 or TRBV6-3 and TRBJ2-3, with TRBD1 identical over 11 bases. CDR1 MNHEY and CDR2 SVGEGT come from the germline V gene. The CDR3 has 16 amino acids. The trim removed 5 bases at V and 5 bases at J, leaving 9 bases unmatched. This CDR3 reads CASSDTRTGGIDTQYF. The CDR3 DNA reads as TGTGCCAGCAGTGACACCCGGACAGGGGGCATAGATACGCAGTATTTT.

V usage is TRBV7-9 and J usage is TRBJ2-5; 9 nucleotides agree with TRBD2. The length of the CDR3 is 15 residues. V dropped 5 bases and J dropped 1; count of bases not matched to a gene: 5. The germline gives CDR1 SEHNR, CDR2 FQNEAQ (reference sequence). Here the CDR3 DNA reads TGTGCCAGCAGCAAGTTAGCGGGGGTCCAAGAGACCCAGTACTTC. This codes for CASSKLAGVQETQYF. Filled out from reference TRBV7-9 and TRBJ2-5, the complete variable domain reads DTGVSQNPRHKITKRGQNVTFRCDPISEHNRLYWYRQTLGQGPEFLTYFQNEAQLEKSRLLSDRFSAERPKGSFSTLEIQRTEQGDSAMYLCASSKLAGVQETQYFGPGTRLLVL.

This clonotype was seen ten or more times. The chain uses TRBV7-6 and TRBJ2-5; 10 nucleotides line up with TRBD1. The ends lost 3 bases at V and 5 bases at J; junction bases unmatched: 3. CDR3 length equals 14 residues. In germline, CDR1 is SGHVS, CDR2 FNYEAQ. CDR3 bases: TGTGCCAGCAGCTTGGACAGGGGGTGGGAGACCCAGTACTTC. Protein sequence: CASSLDRGWETQYF.

This clonotype was recorded a few times. V is TRBV7-8 and J is TRBJ2-1, with D possibly matching TRBD1 (5 bases). The V and J ends lost 0 bases and 8 bases respectively, with 17 bases between them. Per the germline V gene, CDR1 is SGHVS and CDR2 is FQNEAQ. CDR3 length: 16 residues. The CDR3 is CASSLAVLAGYYEQFF. The CDR3 DNA is TGTGCCAGCAGCTTAGCTGTGTTGGCAGGGTACTATGAGCAGTTCTTC.

This clonotype was observed a few times. The rearrangement joins TRBV12-3 or TRBV12-4 to TRBJ1-6; no clear D. The CDR3 length is 15 residues. V dropped 4 bases and J dropped 2 bases, with 9 bases sitting between them. DNA for the CDR3: TGTGCCAGCAGTTCTTTATTTCCCTATAATTCACCCCTCCACTTT. Encoded protein: CASSSLFPYNSPLHF.

Turning to this clonotype: The junction does not match germline at one end; this may be a read error. V usage is TRBV10-3 and J usage is TRBJ2-2; no clear D. CDR1 and CDR2 from the germline V gene are ENHRY and SYGVKD. This CDR3 spans 13 amino acids. This CDR3 reads CATSDTTTGELFF. DNA of the CDR3: TGTGCCACCAGTGACACCACCACCGGGGAGCTGTTTTTT.

This clonotype was detected a few times. The chain links TRBV5-1 to TRBJ2-2; 7 positions agree with TRBD1. With V trimmed by 8 bases and J by 6 bases, 10 bases remained unmatched. Germline V gives CDR1 SGHRS, CDR2 YFSETQ. This CDR3 has 14 residues. The CDR3 nucleotides are TGCGCCAGTTATGAGACAGGGCTGGCCGGGGAGCTGTTTTTT. This sequence encodes CASYETGLAGELFF.

V and J are TRBV3-1 and TRBJ1-1; D gene uncertain. Germline CDR1 LGHDT, CDR2 YNNKEL (reference sequence). Trimming took 1 base from V and 8 from J, leaving 11 bases between them. The CDR3 length is 13 residues. In DNA, the CDR3 is TGTGCCAGCAGCCAAGTAAAGGGAGCCGAAGCTTTCTTT. Its protein is CASSQVKGAEAFF.

This clonotype turned up a few times. The chain is built from TRBV7-9 and TRBJ2-7; maybe TRBD1 (5 bases). Germline loops: CDR1 SEHNR, CDR2 FQNEAQ (reference sequence). The CDR3 covers 14 residues. The V end was cut by 5 bases, the J end by 2 bases, with 13 bases between. DNA of the CDR3: TGTGCCAGCAGCCCCCCAGGGCAGGCCTACGAGCAGTACTTC. As protein: CASSPPGQAYEQYF.

The chain links TRBV7-2 to TRBJ1-6; D might be TRBD1 (5 bases). The CDR3 runs to 13 residues. The germline V gene encodes CDR1 SGHTA and CDR2 FQGNSA. The V and J ends lost 5 bases and 7 bases respectively, with 9 bases between them. Here the CDR3 reads CASSGRGNSPLHF. The CDR3 nucleotides are TGTGCCAGCAGCGGCCGGGGGAATTCACCCCTCCACTTT.

This rearrangement joins TRBV27 to TRBJ2-7, with D perhaps matching TRBD2 (7 bases). The germline gives CDR1 MNHEY, CDR2 SMNVEV (reference sequence). V was clipped by 4 bases and J by 2 bases, with 12 bases between them. The CDR3 runs to 14 residues. The CDR3 coding sequence is TGTGCCAGCAGTTACGGGGGGCCGACCTACGAGCAGTACTTC. Amino acids: CASSYGGPTYEQYF.

The chain carries TRBV29-1 and TRBJ2-5, with D tentatively TRBD1 (6 bases). From germline, CDR1 is SQVTM and CDR2 ANQGSEA. V lost 5 bases and J 5 bases, leaving 12 bases between the germline ends. The CDR3 has 12 amino acids. This CDR3 is CSVQGQGETQYF. DNA of the CDR3: TGCAGCGTTCAGGGGCAGGGGGAGACCCAGTACTTC. Looking up the rest from reference TRBV29-1 and TRBJ2-5 gives the full variable domain: SAVISQKPSRDICQRGTSLTIQCQVDSQVTMMFWYRQQPGQSLTLIATANQGSEATYESGFVIDKFPISRPNLTFSTLTVSNMSPEDSSIYLCSVQGQGETQYFGPGTRLLVL.

This clonotype was recorded a few times. The V gene is TRBV11-2, the J gene TRBJ2-3; 12 bases match TRBD2. The V gene's germline CDR1 is SGHAT and CDR2 FQNNGV. CDR3 length: 15 residues. Germline trimming cut 6 bases from V and 6 bases from J; bases unmatched to any gene: 7. The chain's CDR3 is CASRMTSGGIDTQYF. For the CDR3, the DNA is TGTGCCAGCAGAATGACTAGCGGGGGAATCGATACGCAGTATTTT.

This chain connects TRBV29-1 to TRBJ2-5; no definite D call. The V end lost 3 bases, the J end lost 7 bases, and 9 bases lay between the germline ends. The CDR3 runs to 11 residues. Per the germline V gene, CDR1 is SQVTM and CDR2 is ANQGSEA. The CDR3 spells CSVDARRTQYF. CDR3 nucleotides: TGCAGCGTTGACGCCCGCCGGACCCAGTACTTC.

The chain has TRBV6-1 and TRBJ1-5; a possible D gene is TRBD1 (6 bases). Germline CDR1 reads MNHNS; CDR2 reads SASEGT. The V gene lost 4 bases and the J gene lost 2 bases, with 18 bases spanning the gap. This CDR3 has 17 residues. The CDR3 loop is CASSGLGGQGGNQPQHF. CDR3 in DNA: TGTGCCAGCAGTGGGTTGGGGGGGCAGGGTGGCAATCAGCCCCAGCATTTT.

V and J are TRBV6-2 or TRBV6-3 and TRBJ2-5; D may be TRBD2 (6 bases). Trimming shortened V by 6 bases and J by 5 bases, and 10 bases separated the two germline ends. This CDR3 spans 12 amino acids. Germline values: CDR1 MNHEY, CDR2 SVGEGT. The CDR3, as DNA: TGTGCCAGCAGAACCGGAGGGGAGACCCAGTACTTC. Encoded protein: CASRTGGETQYF.

This clonotype was detected only a few times. The J gene is TRBJ1-4, the V gene TRBV7-2; 8 bases map to TRBD1. Looked up from germline, CDR1 is SGHTA and CDR2 is FQGNSA. V dropped 5 bases and J dropped 5; count of bases not matched to a gene: 7. The CDR3 has 15 residues. The CDR3 sequence: CASSPRTGSNEKLFF. Here the CDR3 DNA reads TGTGCCAGCAGCCCACGGACAGGGTCAAATGAAAAACTGTTTTTT.

This chain links TRBV5-1 with TRBJ2-5, with a weak D call TRBD1 (6 bases). Trimming cost V 2 bases and J 1 base, with 12 bases left between them. The CDR3 sequence is 15 residues long. Germline V gives CDR1 SGHRS, CDR2 YFSETQ. As DNA, the CDR3 is TGCGCCAGCAGCTTACAGGACAGAGTCCAAGAGACCCAGTACTTC. It yields the protein CASSLQDRVQETQYF. Using reference TRBV5-1 and TRBJ2-5 for the parts outside the CDR3, the full variable domain is KAGVTQTPRYLIKTRGQQVTLSCSPISGHRSVSWYQQTPGQGLQFLFEYFSETQRNKGNFPGRFSGRQFSNSRSEMNVSTLELGDSALYLCASSLQDRVQETQYFGPGTRLLVL.

The chain has TRBV28 and TRBJ2-6; D may match TRBD1 or TRBD2 (5 bases each). Germline-derived CDR1 and CDR2 are MDHEN and SYDVKM. V lost 8 bases, J lost 2 bases, and 19 bases lay in between. CDR3 length: 17 amino acids. CDR3 residues: CASGTDPRRTGANVLTF. The CDR3 DNA is TGTGCCAGCGGGACGGACCCGCGCAGGACTGGGGCCAACGTCCTGACTTTC.

Only a few counts were recorded for this clonotype. The chain links TRBV5-1 to TRBJ2-2; TRBD1 might be the D (6 bases). In germline, CDR1 is SGHRS, CDR2 YFSETQ. Trimming removed 0 bases at V and 1 base at J, with 7 bases between. The CDR3 length is 15 residues. The CDR3 sequence: CASSLVQGNTGELFF. In DNA form, the CDR3 reads TGCGCCAGCAGCTTGGTACAGGGGAACACCGGGGAGCTGTTTTTT. The complete variable domain, with remaining parts taken from reference TRBV5-1 and TRBJ2-2, reads KAGVTQTPRYLIKTRGQQVTLSCSPISGHRSVSWYQQTPGQGLQFLFEYFSETQRNKGNFPGRFSGRQFSNSRSEMNVSTLELGDSALYLCASSLVQGNTGELFFGEGSRLTVL.

The chain has TRBV20-1 and TRBJ2-5, with TRBD2 matching over 7 bases. Germline CDR1 reads DFQATT; CDR2 reads SNEGSKA (reference sequence). V shed 0 bases, J shed 0 bases, and the junction held 13 bases outside the gene matches. The CDR3 runs 18 residues. CDR3 sequence reads: CSARDPLFMGLYQETQYF. In DNA form, the CDR3 reads TGCAGTGCTAGAGATCCTCTCTTTATGGGACTATACCAAGAGACCCAGTACTTC.

This clonotype has a handful of counts. The rearrangement links TRBV4-1 to TRBJ1-1; D uncertain. Between the trimmed V and J ends, which lost 5 bases and 6 bases, there was a span of 13 bases. CDR1 MGHRA and CDR2 YSYEKL come from the germline V gene. There are 13 residues in the CDR3. CDR3 sequence reads: CASSAPVRAEAFF. CDR3 coding DNA: TGCGCCAGCAGCGCCCCCGTTCGGGCTGAAGCTTTCTTT.

The rearrangement joins TRBV6-5 to TRBJ1-1; TRBD1 matches at 7 bases. The germline V gene encodes CDR1 MNHEY and CDR2 SVGAGI. V was clipped by 7 bases and J by 5 bases; unmatched bases: 10. The CDR3 is 14 residues long. The CDR3 loop reads CASTQGGGATEAFF. The CDR3 region has the DNA TGTGCCAGCACCCAGGGGGGGGGGGCGACTGAAGCTTTCTTT.

The V and J genes are TRBV7-2 and TRBJ2-3; 15 nucleotides match TRBD2. The V gene end was trimmed by 5 bases and the J gene end by 5 bases; junction bases not matched to a gene: 5. The germline gives CDR1 SGHTA, CDR2 FQGNSA. CDR3 size: 16 residues. CDR3 sequence reads: CASSLGLAGGGDTQYF. CDR3 DNA: TGTGCCAGCAGCCTGGGACTAGCGGGGGGCGGAGATACGCAGTATTTT.